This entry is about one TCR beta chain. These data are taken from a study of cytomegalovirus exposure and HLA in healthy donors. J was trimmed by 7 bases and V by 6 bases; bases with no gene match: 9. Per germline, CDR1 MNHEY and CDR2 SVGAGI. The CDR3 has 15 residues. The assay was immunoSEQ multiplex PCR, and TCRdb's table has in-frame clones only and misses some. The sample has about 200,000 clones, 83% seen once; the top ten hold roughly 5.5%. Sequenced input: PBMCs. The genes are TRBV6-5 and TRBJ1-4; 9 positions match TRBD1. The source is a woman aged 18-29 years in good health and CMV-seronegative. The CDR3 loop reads CASSYNRGLGEKLFF. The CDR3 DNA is TGTGCCAGCAGCTACAACAGGGGGCTTGGTGAAAAACTGTTTTTT.